This T cell receptor beta chain derives from a study of CD8 T cells in ankylosing spondylitis. Overall study findings and caveats: Reports say disease-linked clones showed up significantly more in matched ankylosing spondylitis synovial fluid.

This clonotype showed up many times. Antigen: not known. TCRdb processed the 5' RACE reads anew with MiXCR; each CDR3 protein has one entry. The table has approximately 100,000 distinct CDR3 sequences, roughly 8% seen once; the top ten hold 9.5% to 10%. V lost 2 bases and J lost 5, with 11 bases in between. CDR1 and CDR2 from the germline V gene are MNHEY and SVGEGT. The CDR3 is 14 residues long. The chain recombines TRBV6-2 or TRBV6-3 with TRBJ2-3; tentative D call: TRBD2 (6 bases). Sequencing was performed on blood, either unsorted or a sorted T cell fraction (not recorded which). The clonotype originates from a male donor with ankylosing spondylitis or in good health (not recorded which). CDR3 DNA sequence: TGTGCCAGCAGTTACGGTGCGGGGCGAGATACGCAGTATTTT. This translates into CASSYGAGRDTQYF.